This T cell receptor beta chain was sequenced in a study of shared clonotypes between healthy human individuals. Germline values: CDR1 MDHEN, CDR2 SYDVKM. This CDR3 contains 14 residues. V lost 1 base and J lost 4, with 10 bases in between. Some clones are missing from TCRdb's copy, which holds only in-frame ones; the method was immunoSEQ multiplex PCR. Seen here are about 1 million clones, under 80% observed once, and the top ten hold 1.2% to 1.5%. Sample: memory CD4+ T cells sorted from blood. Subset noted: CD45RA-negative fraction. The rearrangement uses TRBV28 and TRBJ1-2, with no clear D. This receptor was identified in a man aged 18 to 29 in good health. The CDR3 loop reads CASSLSAGAYGYTF. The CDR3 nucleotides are TGTGCCAGCAGTTTATCGGCAGGCGCCTATGGCTACACCTTC.